The 5 T cell receptor beta chains in this list originate from one sample, sequenced in a study of OX40 agonist ivuxolimab in advanced cancers. Some clones are missing from TCRdb's copy, which holds only in-frame ones; the method was immunoSEQ multiplex PCR. The sample has around 77,000 clones, more than 80% seen once. Sequenced material: CD4+ or CD8+ T cells sorted from blood, taken in a trial of the OX40 agonist ivuxolimab. These receptors originate from an adult with an advanced solid tumor such as melanoma, head and neck, liver or kidney cancer.

This rearrangement joins TRBV5-5 to TRBJ2-2, with D perhaps matching TRBD1 (6 bases). This CDR3 comprises 16 residues. The V and J ends lost 1 base and 4 bases respectively, with 14 bases between them. Looked up from germline, CDR1 is SGHKS and CDR2 is YYEKEE (reference sequence). CDR3 protein: CASSLMSGVGTGELFF. DNA for the CDR3: TGTGCCAGCAGCTTGATGTCAGGGGTCGGCACCGGGGAGCTGTTTTTT.

The chain links TRBV5-6 to TRBJ2-5; 8 bases line up with TRBD1. V trimming: 0 bases; J trimming: 2 bases; junction bases outside the gene matches: 6. The CDR3 has 16 residues. CDR1 SGHDT and CDR2 YYEEEE come from the germline V gene. CDR3: CASSLGWTGRQETQYF. DNA for the CDR3: TGTGCCAGCAGCTTGGGTTGGACAGGGAGGCAAGAGACCCAGTACTTC.

This clone has a single count. J is TRBJ2-3 and V is TRBV6-5; D remains ambiguous. Per germline, CDR1 MNHEY and CDR2 SVGAGI. This CDR3 is built from 12 residues. Deletions cut 5 bases from V and 2 bases from J, with 5 bases between. CDR3 protein: CASSRNTDTQYF. DNA for the CDR3: TGTGCCAGCAGTAGAAACACAGATACGCAGTATTTT.

The rearrangement links TRBV18 to TRBJ2-3, with 13 positions matching TRBD2. Trimming removed 0 bases from V and 7 bases from J; junction bases left unmatched: 7. CDR3 length: 17 residues. The germline V gene encodes CDR1 KGHSH and CDR2 LQKENI. In nucleotides, the CDR3 is TGTGCCAGCTCACCACCGGGACTAGCGGGGATGCGATATACGCAGTATTTT. This sequence encodes CASSPPGLAGMRYTQYF. Full variable domain (outside the CDR3, taken from reference TRBV18 and TRBJ2-3): NAGVMQNPRHLVRRRGQEARLRCSPMKGHSHVYWYRQLPEEGLKFMVYLQKENIIDESGMPKERFSAEFPKEGPSILRIQQVVRGDSAAYFCASSPPGLAGMRYTQYFGPGTRLTVL.

V and J are TRBV6-5 and TRBJ1-6, with a possible D match to TRBD1 (6 bases). The CDR3 runs 14 residues. Trimming removed 8 bases at V and 7 bases at J, with 15 bases between. Germline CDR1 MNHEY, CDR2 SVGAGI. The CDR3 sequence: CASRGQLLNSPLHF. CDR3 sequence (DNA): TGTGCCAGCCGCGGACAGTTGTTGAATTCACCCCTCCACTTT.